The sequence of this T cell receptor beta chain was determined in a study of identical twins. Trimming pared 1 base from V and 0 bases from J, leaving 13 bases between. The germline V gene has CDR1 MGHRA and CDR2 YSYEKL. The CDR3 is 17 residues long. TCRdb itself ran the 5' RACE reads through MiXCR, one entry per CDR3 protein. The table shows a few hundred thousand distinct CDR3 sequences, with roughly an eighth occurring only once. This sample also appeared in a second study, on yellow fever vaccine responses in identical twins.

Source material: CD4+ T cells sorted from blood. The source of this sequence is a woman younger than 35 in good health. The chain combines TRBV4-1 with TRBJ1-3; no clear D. The CDR3 DNA reads as TGCGCCAGCAGCCAAGGGCCCACCCGGCTCTCTGGAAACACCATATATTTT. Translated: CASSQGPTRLSGNTIYF.